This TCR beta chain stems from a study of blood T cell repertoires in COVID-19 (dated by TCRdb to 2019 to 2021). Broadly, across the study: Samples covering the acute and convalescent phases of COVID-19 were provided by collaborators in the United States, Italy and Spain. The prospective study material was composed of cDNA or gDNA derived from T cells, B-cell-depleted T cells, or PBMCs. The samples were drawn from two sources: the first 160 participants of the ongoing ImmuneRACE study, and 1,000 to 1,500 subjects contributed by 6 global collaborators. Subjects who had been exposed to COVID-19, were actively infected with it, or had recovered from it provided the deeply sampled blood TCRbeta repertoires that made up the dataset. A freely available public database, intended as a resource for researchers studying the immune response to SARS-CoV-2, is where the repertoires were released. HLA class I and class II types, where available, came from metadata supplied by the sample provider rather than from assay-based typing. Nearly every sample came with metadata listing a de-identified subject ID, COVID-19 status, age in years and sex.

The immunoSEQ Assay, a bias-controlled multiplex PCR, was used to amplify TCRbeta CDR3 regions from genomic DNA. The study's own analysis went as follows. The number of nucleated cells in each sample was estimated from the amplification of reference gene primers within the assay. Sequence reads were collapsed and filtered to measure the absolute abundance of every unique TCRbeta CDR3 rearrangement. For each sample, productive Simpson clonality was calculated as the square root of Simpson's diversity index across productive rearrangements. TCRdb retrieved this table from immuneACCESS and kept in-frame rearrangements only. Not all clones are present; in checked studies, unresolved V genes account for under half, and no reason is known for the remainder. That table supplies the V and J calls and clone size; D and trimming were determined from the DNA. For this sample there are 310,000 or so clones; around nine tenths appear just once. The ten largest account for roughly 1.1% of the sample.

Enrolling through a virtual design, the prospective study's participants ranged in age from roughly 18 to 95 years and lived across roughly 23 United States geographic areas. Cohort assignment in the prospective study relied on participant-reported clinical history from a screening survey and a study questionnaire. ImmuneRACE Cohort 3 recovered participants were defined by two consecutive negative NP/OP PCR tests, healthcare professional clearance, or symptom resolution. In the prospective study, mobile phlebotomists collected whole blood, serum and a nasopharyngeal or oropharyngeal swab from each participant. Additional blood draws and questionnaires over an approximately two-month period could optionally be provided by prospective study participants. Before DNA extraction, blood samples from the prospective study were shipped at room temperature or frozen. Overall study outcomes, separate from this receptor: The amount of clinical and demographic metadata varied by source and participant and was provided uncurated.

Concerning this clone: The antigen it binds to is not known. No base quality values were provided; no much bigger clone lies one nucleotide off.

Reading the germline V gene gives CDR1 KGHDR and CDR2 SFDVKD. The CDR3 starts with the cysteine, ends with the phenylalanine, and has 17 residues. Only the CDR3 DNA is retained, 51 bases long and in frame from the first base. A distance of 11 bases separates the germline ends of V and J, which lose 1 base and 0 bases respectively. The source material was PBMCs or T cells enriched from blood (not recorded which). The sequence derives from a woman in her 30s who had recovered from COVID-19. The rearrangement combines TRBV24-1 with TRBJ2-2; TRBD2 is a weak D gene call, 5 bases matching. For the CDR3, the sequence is CATSDLGLSANTGELFF. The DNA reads TGTGCCACCAGTGATTTAGGACTCTCGGCGAACACCGGGGAGCTGTTTTTT.